This is a list of T cell receptor beta chains from one sample in a study of Graves' ophthalmopathy and Graves' hyperthyroidism. TCRdb called the multiplex PCR reads again in MiXCR, with one record for every CDR3 protein. The table lists roughly 480,000 distinct CDR3 sequences, about 15% of them singletons. Sequencing input: blood. These TCRs come from a woman in her 30s with Graves' ophthalmopathy. Both conserved end residues are part of each CDR3.

>TRBV18
CASSPPQTSYEQYF
>TRBV6-5
CASSYQTGSDGYTF
>TRBV2
CASGRTGSGYEQYF
>TRBV7-8
CASSESGGSGNTIYF
>TRBV29-1
CSVVSSGQGRYEQYF
>TRBV7-9
CASSLRTGTVSYEQYF
>TRBV12-5
CASGGTDYGYTF
>TRBV6-1
CASSEGAWQGGHQPQHF
>TRBV28
CASSRTGGLGEQYF
>TRBV28
CASSWQGKSYGYTF
>TRBV28
CASSSRQGLSYEQYF
>TRBV6-1
CASSEGIGLTGELFF